Listed here are 9 T cell receptor beta chains from one sample, sequenced in a study of sequential checkpoint blockade in melanoma. TCRdb keeps only in-frame clones here, not all; method: immunoSEQ multiplex PCR. The table has about 21,000 clones, more than 80% seen once. Specified treatment: randomized to nivolumab then ipilimumab (arm A) or the reverse (arm B). The starting material was CD8+ T cells sorted from blood (inferred from file names), obtained from a patient given nivolumab and ipilimumab in sequence. The receptor set was obtained from a human donor with melanoma.

By sample share, this clone is large. V and J are TRBV4-3 and TRBJ2-7; no reliable D call. This CDR3 contains 16 residues. Looked up from germline, CDR1 is LGHNA and CDR2 is YSLEER. The ends were cut back, 0 bases at V and 0 bases at J, with 12 bases in the middle. CDR3 residues: CASSQERHRSSYEQYF. In DNA, the CDR3 is TGCGCCAGCAGCCAAGAACGGCATAGGAGCTCCTACGAGCAGTACTTC.

This clone was seen once. The chain links TRBV5-6 to TRBJ1-1; D might be TRBD1 (5 bases). Germline V lookup: CDR1 SGHDT, CDR2 YYEEEE. The CDR3 extends over 13 amino acids. Between the trimmed V and J ends, which lost 6 bases and 4 bases, there was a span of 13 bases. The CDR3 here is CASTPTGGTEAFF. Here the CDR3 DNA reads TGTGCCAGCACCCCGACGGGGGGCACTGAAGCTTTCTTT.

This clone is large (0.1 to 1%) within its sample. V and J are TRBV7-9 and TRBJ2-6; D call uncertain. CDR3 length equals 15 residues. Germline CDR1 and CDR2: SEHNR and FQNEAQ (reference sequence). V gave up 6 bases and J gave up 0 bases, with 9 bases separating them. CDR3 amino acids: CASSPVRSGANVLTF. The CDR3 coding sequence is TGTGCCAGCAGTCCGGTCCGCTCTGGGGCCAACGTCCTGACTTTC.

V is TRBV28 and J is TRBJ2-1; 12 positions agree with TRBD2. The germline V gene encodes CDR1 MDHEN and CDR2 SYDVKM. After removal of 6 bases from V and 2 bases from J, the junction contained 5 bases not matched to a gene. The CDR3 covers 16 residues. As DNA, the CDR3 is TGTGCCAGCAGGAGACTAGCGGGGGCCCCCTACAATGAGCAGTTCTTC. Encoded protein: CASRRLAGAPYNEQFF.

The chain carries TRBV19 and TRBJ1-5, with D possibly being TRBD1 (6 bases). This CDR3 contains 15 residues. Trimming took 3 bases from V and 4 from J, leaving 13 bases between them. In germline, CDR1 is LNHDA, CDR2 SQIVND (reference sequence). This CDR3 reads CASSILGQPNQPQHF. CDR3 DNA sequence: TGTGCCAGTAGTATCCTTGGACAGCCTAATCAGCCCCAGCATTTT.

This clone was counted a single time. CDR3 residues: CASSNTRETEAFF. Written as DNA, the CDR3 is TGTGCCAGCAGTAATACACGGGAAACTGAAGCTTTCTTT. V gene TRBV25-1 combines with J gene TRBJ1-1; no clear D. The CDR3 is 13 amino acids. V was cut by 5 bases and J by 5 bases, with 12 bases left in between. The germline CDR1 and CDR2 sequences are MGHDK and SYGVNS.

V and J are TRBV27 and TRBJ2-7; possible D gene TRBD2, 6 bases. Trimming shortened V by 6 bases and J by 5 bases, and 20 bases separated the two germline ends. This CDR3 comprises 15 residues. From germline, CDR1 is MNHEY and CDR2 SMNVEV (reference sequence). The CDR3 loop is CASSYIGGNQHEQYF. In DNA form, the CDR3 reads TGTGCCAGCAGCTATATTGGAGGGAATCAACACGAGCAGTACTTC.

This chain uses TRBV6-1 with TRBJ1-3, with D perhaps TRBD1 (5 bases). CDR1 and CDR2 from the germline V gene are MNHNS and SASEGT. The CDR3 loop spans 14 amino acids. The V end was cut by 2 bases, the J end by 5 bases, with 10 bases between. The CDR3 DNA reads as TGTGCCAGCAGTGAACAGGGAAGGCGAAACACCATATATTTT. This encodes CASSEQGRRNTIYF.

The chain combines TRBV30 with TRBJ1-1; 7 bases agree with TRBD1. Germline CDR1 and CDR2: GTSNPN and SVGIG (reference sequence). V lost 4 bases to trimming and J lost 1 base; unmatched junction nucleotides: 6. The CDR3 has 14 residues. This CDR3 is CAWTRNRGNTEAFF. The CDR3 DNA follows: TGTGCCTGGACCCGGAACAGGGGGAACACTGAAGCTTTCTTT. The entire variable domain, with the rest obtained from reference TRBV30 and TRBJ1-1, is as follows: SQTIHQWPATLVQPVGSPLSLECTVEGTSNPNLYWYRQAAGRGLQLLFYSVGIGQISSEVPQNLSASRPQDRQFILSSKKLLLSDSGFYLCAWTRNRGNTEAFFGQGTRLTVV.